These 21 T cell receptor beta chains originate from one sample sequenced in a study of metastatic and nonmetastatic thyroid tumors. TCRdb re-clonotyped the PCR reads via MiXCR. This table holds some 21,000 clones, roughly a quarter found once. Patients underwent thyroid surgery, and none had received any treatment before it. The sequenced sample was tumor tissue. These receptors all come from a female donor with papillary thyroid cancer or a benign thyroid nodule (not recorded which). Some clones in this sample may be carry-over from other donors' samples.

This clone was observed many times. The V gene is TRBV10-3, the J gene TRBJ1-1, with a weak D call TRBD1 (5 bases). CDR1 is ENHRY, CDR2 SYGVKD, per germline. Between the trimmed V and J ends, which lost 11 bases and 4 bases, there was a span of 26 bases. The CDR3 contains 16 residues. The CDR3 bases are TGTGCCGCGTGCCCAGTAAGGGACGGTATGAGCACTGAAGCTTTCTTT. This codes for CAACPVRDGMSTEAFF.

This clone was counted ten times or more. The chain combines TRBV5-4 with TRBJ1-1; D is possibly TRBD1 (6 bases). Per germline, CDR1 SGHNT and CDR2 YYREEE (reference sequence). V was shortened by 6 bases and J by 2 bases, with 14 bases between the two germline ends. The CDR3 covers 14 residues. The CDR3 bases are TGTGCCAGCACCATTATAGGGGGAAACACTGAAGCTTTCTTT. Protein product: CASTIIGGNTEAFF.

A word on this clone: One end of the junction does not line up with germline, which may come from a read error. This chain joins TRBV20-1 and TRBJ2-5, with TRBD1 matching over 8 bases. Germline V gene lookup returns CDR1 DFQATT and CDR2 SNEGSKA (reference sequence). The CDR3 has 15 amino acids. The CDR3: CSARSYRGCREIQYF. The CDR3 DNA reads TGCAGTGCCAGATCCTACAGGGGGTGTAGAGAGATCCAGTACTTC.

The table lists this clone with many counts. This chain uses TRBV5-1 with TRBJ2-3, with D perhaps matching TRBD1 (5 bases). The CDR3 extends over 15 amino acids. Germline values: CDR1 SGHRS, CDR2 YFSETQ. V gave up 4 bases and J gave up 1 base, with 13 bases separating them. The CDR3 DNA sequence: TGCGCCAGCAGCATCGGACAATCTGGCACAGATACGCAGTATTTT. Residues: CASSIGQSGTDTQYF. Variable domain in full (rest from reference TRBV5-1 and TRBJ2-3): KAGVTQTPRYLIKTRGQQVTLSCSPISGHRSVSWYQQTPGQGLQFLFEYFSETQRNKGNFPGRFSGRQFSNSRSEMNVSTLELGDSALYLCASSIGQSGTDTQYFGPGTRLTVL.

The chain couples TRBV12-3 or TRBV12-4 to TRBJ1-5; weak D call: TRBD1 (5 bases). Trimming took 11 bases from V and 0 from J, leaving 23 bases between them. The CDR3 totals 17 residues. The CDR3 reads CAEVAPRSQVSNQPQHF. The CDR3 DNA follows: TGTGCCGAAGTTGCCCCCCGTTCACAGGTTAGCAATCAGCCCCAGCATTTT.

This clone was observed a handful of times. A much more abundant neighbour one base away suggests this may be a read error. The DNA is left out, because the CDR3 cannot be placed on it with certainty; the CDR3 is given as TCRdb lists it. The gene calls are TRBV2 and TRBJ1-3. The CDR3 has 14 amino acids, counting both end residues. Germline V CDR1 and CDR2: SNHLY, FYNNEI. The CDR3 loop is CASKTWGSGNTIYF.

In its sample, this clone was seen many times. The V gene is TRBV18, the J gene TRBJ2-3, with TRBD2 identical over 9 bases. The CDR3 is 15 amino acids. J was trimmed by 2 bases and V by 3 bases; bases with no gene match: 3. Germline V lookup: CDR1 KGHSH, CDR2 LQKENI. This chain's CDR3 is CASSPGGGVTDTQYF. As DNA, the CDR3 is TGTGCCAGCTCACCTGGCGGGGGGGTCACAGATACGCAGTATTTT.

This clone was counted between two and nine times. This rearrangement joins TRBV20-1 to TRBJ1-1; no definite D call. The germline V gene has CDR1 DFQATT and CDR2 SNEGSKA (reference sequence). This CDR3 is 12 amino acids long. Trimming shortened V by 6 bases and J by 6 bases, and 14 bases separated the two germline ends. Here the CDR3 reads CSARSGYSEAFF. CDR3 coding DNA: TGCAGTGCCCGTTCCGGATATTCTGAAGCTTTCTTT.

Turning to this clone: Relative to the germline gene, one junction end is altered; a read error may explain this. This chain uses TRBV4-3 with TRBJ2-7, with D possibly being TRBD1 (5 bases). Germline V gene data show CDR1 as LGHNA and CDR2 as YSLEER. The CDR3 is 16 amino acids. The CDR3 DNA follows: TGCGCCAGCGGCCAAGCTTACGGACACGGTATCATCGAGCAGTACTTC. This gives the protein CASGQAYGHGIIEQYF.

The sample holds many counts of this clone. V usage is TRBV15 and J usage is TRBJ1-2; maybe TRBD1 (6 bases). The CDR3 loop spans 13 amino acids. Trimming shortened V by 0 bases and J by 8 bases, and 10 bases separated the two germline ends. Germline V gene sequence: CDR1 LNHNV, CDR2 YYDKDF (reference sequence). The chain's CDR3 is CATSRENRVGYTF. DNA for the CDR3: TGTGCCACCAGCAGAGAAAACAGGGTGGGCTACACCTTC.

This clone occurred many times. The rearrangement uses TRBV6-1 and TRBJ1-5; D is perhaps TRBD1 (6 bases). V lost 6 bases and J 6 bases, leaving 15 bases between the germline ends. Germline loops: CDR1 MNHNS, CDR2 SASEGT. The CDR3 contains 14 residues. In nucleotides, the CDR3 is TGTGCCAGCAGAGGGGGGAGCCTAGGTCAGCCCCAGCATTTT. Encoded protein: CASRGGSLGQPQHF.

This clone was observed at least ten times. The chain carries TRBV4-1 and TRBJ2-2; 14 positions match TRBD2. With 4 bases clipped from V and 6 bases from J, the junction kept 4 bases outside the gene matches. CDR1 MGHRA and CDR2 YSYEKL come from the germline V gene. The CDR3 spans 16 residues. CDR3 bases: TGCGCCAGCAGCCTCCGACTAGCGGGGGGGTCCGGGGAGCTGTTTTTT. Translation gives CASSLRLAGGSGELFF.

The V gene is TRBV11-2, the J gene TRBJ1-1; 7 nucleotides line up with TRBD1. The trim removed 4 bases at V and 6 bases at J, leaving 8 bases unmatched. CDR1 and CDR2 from the germline V gene are SGHAT and FQNNGV. The length of the CDR3 is 14 residues. The CDR3 sequence: CASSSYLDRPEAFF. The CDR3 DNA is TGTGCCAGCAGCTCATACCTGGACAGGCCTGAAGCTTTCTTT. Together with reference TRBV11-2 and TRBJ1-1, the CDR3 gives the full variable domain: EAGVAQSPRYKIIEKRQSVAFWCNPISGHATLYWYQQILGQGPKLLIQFQNNGVVDDSQLPKDRFSAERLKGVDSTLKIQPAKLEDSAVYLCASSSYLDRPEAFFGQGTRLTVV.

Regarding this clone: A clone one base away is much larger, so this may be a read error. The same CDR3 arises from other DNA sequences in this sample as well. The chain uses TRBV20-1 and TRBJ1-2, with D possibly being TRBD1 (5 bases). There are 13 residues in the CDR3. The germline gives CDR1 DFQATT, CDR2 SNEGSKA (reference sequence). V lost 5 bases and J lost 7, with 17 bases in between. The DNA of the CDR3 is TGCAGTGCTGCTACGGACACAAGCTCTGGCTACACCTTC. This codes for CSAATDTSSGYTF.

The rearrangement joins TRBV20-1 to TRBJ2-7, with D uncertain. The CDR3 is 14 amino acids. CDR1 is DFQATT, CDR2 SNEGSKA, per germline (reference sequence). With 1 base removed from V and 4 bases from J, the gap between germline ends came to 14 bases. CDR3 region: CSARVDGGRYEQYF. The CDR3 DNA reads TGCAGTGCTAGAGTGGACGGTGGTAGGTACGAGCAGTACTTC.

This clone has only a few counts. V usage is TRBV6-5 and J usage is TRBJ2-3; D remains ambiguous. The length of the CDR3 is 15 residues. V was cut by 2 bases and J by 1 base, with 10 bases left in between. CDR1 and CDR2 (germline): MNHEY, SVGAGI. The CDR3 here is CASSYARLGTDTQYF. CDR3 DNA sequence: TGTGCCAGCAGTTACGCCCGACTGGGCACAGATACGCAGTATTTT.

This clone was seen a few times. The CDR3 DNA is TGTGCCAGTAGGGACTGGAGAACCTACGAGCAGTACTTC. Its translation is CASRDWRTYEQYF. The chain links TRBV6-2 or TRBV6-3 to TRBJ2-7, with a possible D match to TRBD2 (6 bases). Germline CDR1 is MNHEY and CDR2 is SVGEGT. V was clipped by 9 bases and J by 2 bases, with 14 bases between them. The CDR3 covers 13 residues.

This clone was detected only a few times. Here the CDR3 DNA reads TGTGCCAGCAGTCCCCTGACTATTAGTGAGCAGTTCTTC. Translation gives CASSPLTISEQFF. The rearrangement uses TRBV27 and TRBJ2-1, with D maybe TRBD2 (5 bases). The V and J ends lost 5 bases and 9 bases respectively, with 14 bases between them. The CDR3 length is 13 residues. From germline, CDR1 is MNHEY and CDR2 SMNVEV (reference sequence).

V and J are TRBV11-3 and TRBJ2-7, with D perhaps matching TRBD1 or TRBD2 (6 bases each). The CDR3 is made up of 12 amino acids. The V and J ends lost 2 bases and 5 bases respectively, with 7 bases between them. CDR1 SGHNT and CDR2 YENEEA come from the germline V gene. The CDR3 sequence is CASSLRGHEQYF. The CDR3 DNA reads as TGTGCCAGCAGCTTACGGGGGCACGAGCAGTACTTC.

The sample holds many counts of this clone. This chain links TRBV12-3 or TRBV12-4 with TRBJ2-1; 12 nucleotides match TRBD2. The CDR3 covers 15 residues. V lost 5 bases to trimming and J lost 4 bases; unmatched junction nucleotides: 3. CDR3 in amino acids: CASSPTSGGYNEQFF. CDR3 nucleotides: TGTGCCAGCAGTCCGACTAGCGGGGGTTACAATGAGCAGTTCTTC.

This clone was observed a handful of times. This clone may be a read error of a much larger clone one base away. The chain employs TRBV5-4 and TRBJ2-2; tentative D call: TRBD2 (6 bases). Germline V gene sequence: CDR1 SGHNT, CDR2 YYREEE (reference sequence). The CDR3 spans 18 residues. The CDR3 loop reads CASSLVGGSSSNTGELSF. The CDR3 bases are TGTGCCAGCAGCTTGGTCGGAGGGTCCTCGTCAAACACCGGGGAGCTGTCTTTT.